Listed below are T cell receptor beta chains from one sample, sequenced in a study of Ad26.COV2.S vaccination and SARS-CoV-2 variants. Method: immunoSEQ multiplex PCR; TCRdb's copy keeps in-frame clones and lacks some. The table has about 410,000 clones, over 75% seen once. The sequencing here drew on peripheral blood, taken in a trial of Ad26.COV2.S vaccine versus placebo. The origin of the receptors is a person between 18 and 59 years old who received the Ad26.COV2.S COVID-19 vaccine or a placebo. Each CDR3 is given with its conserved first and last residue. Each record gives: J gene, V gene, clone size, D gene, CDR3 DNA, CDR3 protein. A D gene is named only where the DNA matches it firmly. Clone size is stated in some rows and not others, as once, few, many or a class when expanded.

>TRBJ2-7|TRBV7-2|NA|NA
TGTGCCAGCAGCTTAGATCGTGGCGGGACCAGCTCCTACGAGCAGTACTTC
CASSLDRGGTSSYEQYF
>TRBJ2-2|TRBV25-1|once|TRBD2
TGTGCCAGCAGTACCCTGGGGGGGGTTGGAGTCACCGGGGAGCTGTTTTTT
CASSTLGGVGVTGELFF
>TRBJ2-5|TRBV5-1|NA|NA
TGCGCCAGCAGCATTGAAACAGGGGGGACTACAGAGACCCAGTACTTC
CASSIETGGTTETQYF
>TRBJ1-1|TRBV3-1/TRBV3-2|NA|NA
TGTGCCAGCAGCCCTACGGCATTGGGGAGGGACACTGAAGCTTTCTTT
CASSPTALGRDTEAFF
>TRBJ2-1|TRBV7-9|NA|NA
TGTGCCAGCAGTCCCAACAAGGTCACTAGCAGTGAGCAGTTCTTC
CASSPNKVTSSEQFF
>TRBJ1-1|TRBV19|NA|NA
TGTGCCAGTAGTATAGCCACTCCGAACACTGAAGCTTTCTTT
CASSIATPNTEAFF
>TRBJ2-4|TRBV19|NA|NA
TGTGCCAGTGCTGCAGCCAAAAACATTCAGTACTTC
CASAAAKNIQYF
>TRBJ2-1|TRBV19|NA|TRBD2
TGTGCCAGTAGTAGGCTAGCGGGAGGGGATGAGCAGTTCTTC
CASSRLAGGDEQFF
>TRBJ2-1|TRBV5-1|once|TRBD2
TGCGCCAGCAGCTTACTAGCGGAAGCCTACAATGAGCAGTTCTTC
CASSLLAEAYNEQFF
>TRBJ2-7|TRBV14|few|NA
TGTGCCAGCAGCGCAGAGGCTTTGTACGAGCAGTACTTC
CASSAEALYEQYF
>TRBJ2-1|TRBV28|once|NA
TGTGCCAGCAGTCCCTCGGTACGGAGCTCCTACAATGAGCAGTTCTTC
CASSPSVRSSYNEQFF
>TRBJ2-2|TRBV3-1/TRBV3-2|NA|TRBD2
TGTGCCAGCAGCCAAGCCAGGAGGACTAGCGTGAACACCGGGGAGCTGTTTTTT
CASSQARRTSVNTGELFF
>TRBJ2-3|TRBV2|NA|NA
TGTGCCAGCGAACGGGGAGGCACAGATACGCAGTATTTT
CASERGGTDTQYF
>TRBJ2-1|TRBV11-2|NA|NA
TGTGCCAGCAGCCCCCTAGGAGGGGGAGTTCCCCAGGGGCAGTTCTTC
CASSPLGGGVPQGQFF
>TRBJ2-7|TRBV28|NA|NA
TGTGCCAGCAGTTTCCCGAGCTCCTACGAGCAGTACTTC
CASSFPSSYEQYF
>TRBJ1-5|TRBV19|NA|NA
TGTGCCAGTAGTATAGGGGGCCGGACACACGGCCCCCAGCATTTT
CASSIGGRTHGPQHF
>TRBJ2-7|TRBV5-1|NA|TRBD1
TGCGCCAGCAGCTCGACAGGGTCCTACGAGCAGTACTTC
CASSSTGSYEQYF
>TRBJ2-7|TRBV6-5|NA|NA
TGTGCCAGCACCACGAAATGGGCCGAGCAGTACTTC
CASTTKWAEQYF
>TRBJ1-1|TRBV12-3/TRBV12-4|NA|NA
TGTGCCAGCAGTCTCAATCACAGGGAAACAGCTTTCTTT
CASSLNHRETAFF
>TRBJ1-6|TRBV19|NA|NA
TGTGCCAGGATCAGGGATTCACCCCTCCACTTT
CARIRDSPLHF
>TRBJ1-2|TRBV2|NA|NA
TGTGCCAGCACTGAGCACGGCCAAAACTATGGCTACACCTTC
CASTEHGQNYGYTF
>TRBJ1-2|TRBV27|NA|NA
TGTGCCAGCAGTTCCGGGATGTCTTACTATGGCTACACCTTC
CASSSGMSYYGYTF
>TRBJ1-5|TRBV2|NA|TRBD1
TGTGCCAGCACCCCCGGACAGGGTCAGCCCCAGCATTTT
CASTPGQGQPQHF
>TRBJ2-3|TRBV6-5|once|TRBD2
TGTGCCAGCAGTCTAGCGGACACAGATACGCAGTATTTT
CASSLADTDTQYF
>TRBJ1-1|TRBV6-5|NA|NA
TGTGCCAGCAGACACCTCGGGACGAGGCCTGAAGCTTTCTTT
CASRHLGTRPEAFF
>TRBJ1-3|TRBV30|NA|TRBD1
TGTGCCTGGAGTAGGGGGACAGGGGCCTTCACGTCCTCTGGAAACACCATATATTTT
CAWSRGTGAFTSSGNTIYF
>TRBJ1-2|TRBV19|NA|NA
TGTGCCAGTAGTACTGACAGTACTATGGGCTACACCTTC
CASSTDSTMGYTF
>TRBJ2-1|TRBV5-6|NA|TRBD1
TGTGCCAGCAGCTTGGGGTCAGGGGGCTCCTACAATGAGCAGTTCTTC
CASSLGSGGSYNEQFF
>TRBJ2-1|TRBV9|NA|TRBD2
TGTGCCAGCAGCGCCGTAGCGGGAGGGCCGCGTGAGCAGTTCTTC
CASSAVAGGPREQFF
>TRBJ1-6|TRBV28|NA|NA
TGTGCCAGCAGTTTAAGTGATAATTCACCCCTCCACTTT
CASSLSDNSPLHF